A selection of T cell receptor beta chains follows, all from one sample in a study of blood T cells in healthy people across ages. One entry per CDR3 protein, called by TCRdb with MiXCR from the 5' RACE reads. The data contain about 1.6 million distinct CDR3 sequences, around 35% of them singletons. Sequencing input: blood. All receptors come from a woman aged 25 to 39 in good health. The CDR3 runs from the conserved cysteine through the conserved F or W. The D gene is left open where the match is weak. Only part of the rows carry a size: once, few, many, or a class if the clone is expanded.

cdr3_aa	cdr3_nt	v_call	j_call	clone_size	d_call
CASSPTGLASQETQYF	TGTGCCAGCAGCCCTACGGGACTAGCGTCCCAAGAGACCCAGTACTTC	TRBV5-4	TRBJ2-5	many	TRBD2
CASRPLAGALETRYF	TGTGCCAGCAGACCGCTAGCGGGAGCCCTAGAGACCCGGTACTTC	TRBV11-2	TRBJ2-5	few	TRBD2
CASSPRPGPQHF	TGTGCCAGCAGTCCCCGACCAGGGCCCCAGCATTTT	TRBV28	TRBJ1-5	few	NA
CASSLTTGQSGANVLTF	TGCGCCAGCAGCTTAACGACAGGTCAATCTGGGGCCAACGTCCTGACTTTC	TRBV5-1	TRBJ2-6	NA	NA
CSVEGFSSQETQYF	TGCAGCGTTGAAGGTTTTAGCAGCCAAGAGACCCAGTACTTC	TRBV29-1	TRBJ2-5	many	NA
CSVGQPSYGYTF	TGCAGCGTGGGACAGCCATCCTATGGCTACACCTTC	TRBV29-1	TRBJ1-2	few	TRBD1
CASSSGLTDHAGGYTF	TGCGCCAGCAGCTCGGGACTTACGGACCACGCCGGTGGCTACACCTTC	TRBV5-1	TRBJ1-2	many	NA
CASSEGIKSNQPQHF	TGTGCCAGCAGCGAAGGGATAAAGTCTAATCAGCCCCAGCATTTT	TRBV9	TRBJ1-5	few	NA
CSASDSPHQPQHF	TGCAGTGCTAGCGACAGCCCACATCAGCCCCAGCATTTT	TRBV20-1	TRBJ1-5	many	NA
CASSSPIEGGLSPLHF	TGTGCCAGCAGCTCGCCTATCGAGGGAGGACTTTCACCCCTCCACTTT	TRBV5-4	TRBJ1-6	NA	NA
CASSQAPLRTSTDTQYF	TGTGCCAGCAGCCAAGCCCCTTTGAGAACTAGCACAGATACGCAGTATTTT	TRBV4-2	TRBJ2-3	NA	NA
CSAGLNSPLHF	TGCAGTGCTGGTTTAAATTCACCCCTCCACTTT	TRBV20-1	TRBJ1-6	many	NA
CSAKSGRITYNEQFF	TGCAGTGCTAAGAGCGGGAGAATCACCTACAATGAGCAGTTCTTC	TRBV20-1	TRBJ2-1	few	TRBD2
CASSSLRAGDGKIREQYF	TGTGCCAGCAGTTCCCTCCGGGCGGGTGACGGGAAAATCCGCGAGCAGTACTTC	TRBV12-3/TRBV12-4	TRBJ2-7	NA	NA
CASSFTSGGAYEQFF	TGTGCCAGCAGTTTCACCAGCGGGGGGGCGTATGAGCAGTTCTTC	TRBV27	TRBJ2-1	NA	TRBD2
CASSALAGGTSYNEQFF	TGTGCCAGCAGCGCCCTAGCGGGGGGTACCTCCTACAATGAGCAGTTCTTC	TRBV9	TRBJ2-1	few	TRBD2
CGVEGGQETQYF	TGCGGCGTTGAAGGCGGACAAGAGACCCAGTACTTC	TRBV29-1	TRBJ2-5	once	NA
CASSFTGEETQYF	TGTGCCAGCAGTTTTACAGGGGAAGAGACCCAGTACTTC	TRBV12-3/TRBV12-4	TRBJ2-5	many	TRBD1
CASSQTGMGGYTF	TGTGCCAGCAGCCAAACAGGGATGGGTGGCTACACCTTC	TRBV27	TRBJ1-2	NA	NA
CASSVGGEGPQETQYF	TGCGCCAGCAGTGTGGGGGGGGAGGGCCCCCAAGAGACCCAGTACTTC	TRBV10-2	TRBJ2-5	few	TRBD2
CASKAPGEVDEQFF	TGTGCCAGCAAGGCGCCAGGGGAGGTGGATGAGCAGTTCTTC	TRBV28	TRBJ2-1	few	NA
CASKEQGSSHEQYF	TGTGCCAGTAAGGAGCAGGGGTCGTCCCACGAGCAGTACTTC	TRBV19	TRBJ2-7	once	NA
CASSVTGARSEQFF	TGTGCCAGCAGCGTTACCGGGGCGCGGAGTGAGCAGTTCTTC	TRBV7-2	TRBJ2-1	NA	NA
CSVGYHQSYNEQFF	TGCAGCGTTGGGTACCACCAGTCCTACAATGAGCAGTTCTTC	TRBV29-1	TRBJ2-1	many	NA
CASSQPQGPGNTIYF	TGCGCCAGCAGCCAACCACAAGGCCCTGGAAACACCATATATTTT	TRBV4-1	TRBJ1-3	NA	NA
CASSFLGTGLHEQYF	TGTGCCAGCAGTTTCCTGGGGACAGGGCTGCATGAGCAGTACTTC	TRBV12-3/TRBV12-4	TRBJ2-7	NA	TRBD1
CASSDRGLGYGYTF	TGTGCCAGCAGCGACAGGGGGCTCGGCTATGGCTACACCTTC	TRBV6-1	TRBJ1-2	few	TRBD1
CASSSNSQEQFF	TGCGCCAGCAGCTCTAACTCCCAGGAGCAGTTCTTC	TRBV5-1	TRBJ2-1	few	NA
CASSQEQGENYGYTF	TGTGCCAGCAGCCAAGAGCAGGGCGAAAACTATGGCTACACCTTC	TRBV4-2	TRBJ1-2	many	NA
CASSWGTGGANEQFF	TGTGCCAGCAGCTGGGGGACAGGGGGTGCCAATGAGCAGTTCTTC	TRBV5-6	TRBJ2-1	few	TRBD1
CASSHYGTGGSYEQYF	TGCGCCAGCAGCCACTACGGGACAGGGGGCTCCTACGAGCAGTACTTC	TRBV4-1	TRBJ2-7	NA	TRBD1
CASSFREGTNEQYF	TGTGCCAGCAGCTTTCGCGAGGGGACGAACGAGCAGTACTTC	TRBV7-9	TRBJ2-7	NA	NA
CASSPRTTSGALEQYF	TGCGCCAGCAGCCCACGTACGACTAGCGGGGCATTAGAGCAGTACTTC	TRBV4-1	TRBJ2-7	NA	TRBD2
CSASRTIQDTQYF	TGCAGTGCTAGCCGCACGATTCAAGATACGCAGTATTTT	TRBV20-1	TRBJ2-3	many	NA
CASSEPVTGVLWNQPQHF	TGTGCCAGCAGTGAACCGGTGACAGGGGTCCTCTGGAATCAGCCCCAGCATTTT	TRBV6-1	TRBJ1-5	few	TRBD1
CSVMASLGGYTF	TGCAGCGTTATGGCCAGCTTGGGTGGCTACACCTTC	TRBV29-1	TRBJ1-2	NA	NA
CASSQFQETQYF	TGTGCCAGCAGCCAGTTCCAAGAGACCCAGTACTTC	TRBV3-1	TRBJ2-5	few	NA
CASRRPGDELYF	TGCGCCAGCAGACGTCCCGGGGACGAGCTGTACTTC	TRBV5-1	TRBJ2-4	NA	NA
CSVLTRPPEQFF	TGCAGCGTCCTTACGCGGCCTCCCGAGCAGTTCTTC	TRBV29-1	TRBJ2-1	many	NA
CASSQTGKSYEQYF	TGCGCCAGCAGCCAAACGGGGAAGTCCTACGAGCAGTACTTC	TRBV4-1	TRBJ2-7	NA	NA
CAWSRAGAYEQYF	TGTGCCTGGAGTCGAGCGGGGGCCTACGAGCAGTACTTC	TRBV30	TRBJ2-7	NA	TRBD2
CASSQEGVRERVTYEQYF	TGCGCCAGCAGCCAAGAGGGGGTAAGGGAACGGGTCACCTACGAGCAGTACTTC	TRBV4-1	TRBJ2-7	NA	NA